The sequence of this TCR beta chain was determined in a study of T cell responses to AZD1222 COVID-19 vaccine. About the research overall: Doses given second, at about 4 or about 12 weeks, were pooled.

CDR1 SGHDN and CDR2 FVKESK come from the germline V gene. The CDR3 covers 15 residues. V was pared by 4 bases and J by 0 bases, with 11 bases between. Only in-frame clones appear in the TCRdb table, and some are missing; sequencing was by immunoSEQ multiplex PCR. The table includes some 100,000 clones, roughly nine tenths detected once. The TCR sequence derives from an adult in good health. This material consisted of peripheral blood, taken on day 0 of AZD1222 vaccination. The chain employs TRBV14 and TRBJ2-3; possible D gene TRBD1, 5 bases. The CDR3 bases are TGTGCCAGCAGCCCGAGGACAAGGAGCACAGATACGCAGTATTTT. It encodes CASSPRTRSTDTQYF.